This paragraph covers one T cell receptor (beta chain) sequence. A single count supports this clonotype. Its cognate antigen has yet to be identified. Per-base qualities were not stored, and no clone one base away is much larger. The donors were 40 or so Caucasian individuals from Russia, aged roughly 6 to 100 years, who were systemically healthy. Approximately 10 milliliters of peripheral blood were collected from each donor into EDTA-treated Vacutainer tubes. Ficoll-Paque density-gradient centrifugation was used to isolate PBMCs, with at least 6.5 million obtained per sample. Trizol reagent was used to extract total RNA from PBMCs, with at least 6 micrograms per sample. The percentages of naive CD45RAhigh/CD27high T cells were determined by flow cytometry on a PBMC aliquot from every donor. Libraries were made using 5' RACE. Data came from an Illumina HiSeq 2500. A second PCR of about 7 to 12 cycles was performed with a sample-barcoded 5' primer and a J-beta primer mix. A unique molecular identifier was introduced onto each TCR beta cDNA molecule by a template-switch 5' adaptor carrying 12 random nucleotides. Each sample yielded at least 2.5 million CDR3-containing paired-end reads. First-strand cDNA synthesis was performed from all RNA using the Mint cDNA synthesis kit, with priming by a TRBC-specific oligonucleotide. Following uracil-DNA glycosylase treatment, a first 18-cycle PCR with universal primers M1SS and BC2_uni_R was performed on all cDNA. The authors' pipeline ran thus. Normalization of each sample was performed by random selection of 1 million high-quality reads, each carrying a distinct molecular identifier. Reads sharing molecular identifiers were discarded rather than binned into consensus sequences. MiTCR, run with a Q25 quality threshold and the strictest error-elimination algorithm, handled CDR3 identification, clonotype clustering and error correction. A nonparametric unseen species model with Euler transformation was used to estimate lower-bound total TCR beta diversity. Clones were called with MiXCR by TCRdb after fastp trimmed the public reads at Q25, and only in-frame beta chains were retained. Each entry is one CDR3 protein sequence, shown with its most common DNA and genes. These V and J calls rely on TCRdb rather than the paper's analysis. Across this sample there are about 1.1 million distinct CDR3 sequences, with 35% to 40% seen only once. The leading ten clones occupy 13% of the sample.

This entry comes from a study of blood T cells in healthy people across ages (dated by TCRdb to the mid-2010s). Study-level background: Template switching captured roughly one uniquely barcoded TCR beta cDNA molecule per two T cells in model experiments. The donors were divided into four age groups: young (average around 16 years), middle-aged (approximately 39), aged (approximately 62) and long-lived (roughly 86). For two donors (one aged 18 to 30 and one aged 80 or older), the study analyzed two additional independent replicas of 1 million unique cDNA reads from the same blood draw. Using deep sequencing normalized with unique cDNA molecular identifiers, the study measured how TCR beta repertoire diversity changes with age. To avoid experimental bias, donors of different ages were randomly spread across the sequencing lanes. Results the study describes overall, beyond this receptor: Since profiling was done on bulk unsorted PBMCs, naive and antigen-experienced compartments could not be conclusively compared. Total diversity estimates from one million sequenced T cells were considered lower bounds and underestimates. Observed TCR beta diversity per million T cells fell roughly linearly with age, and a significant reduction was already apparent by age about 36. There was a strong correlation between observed TCR beta diversity and the percentage of naive T cells measured by flow cytometry. Compared with the aged group, more naive CD4+ T cells, fewer expanded clones and increased TCR diversity were shown by the long-lived group, suggesting age selection. Because the CMV infection status of the donors was unknown, age-related changes in expanded clonotypes may potentially have been confounded.

This TCR came from a man aged 18 to 29 in good health. What was sequenced was blood.

The CDR3 reads as follows: CANSKSGFYNEQFF. The DNA is TGTGCCAACAGCAAGTCAGGCTTCTACAATGAGCAGTTCTTC. Recombination connected TRBV21-1 to TRBJ2-1. TRBV21-1 is listed as a pseudogene. Reading from cysteine to phenylalanine, the CDR3 counts 14 amino acids. Kept here is only the CDR3 DNA, which spans 42 bases and is read in frame from base 1.